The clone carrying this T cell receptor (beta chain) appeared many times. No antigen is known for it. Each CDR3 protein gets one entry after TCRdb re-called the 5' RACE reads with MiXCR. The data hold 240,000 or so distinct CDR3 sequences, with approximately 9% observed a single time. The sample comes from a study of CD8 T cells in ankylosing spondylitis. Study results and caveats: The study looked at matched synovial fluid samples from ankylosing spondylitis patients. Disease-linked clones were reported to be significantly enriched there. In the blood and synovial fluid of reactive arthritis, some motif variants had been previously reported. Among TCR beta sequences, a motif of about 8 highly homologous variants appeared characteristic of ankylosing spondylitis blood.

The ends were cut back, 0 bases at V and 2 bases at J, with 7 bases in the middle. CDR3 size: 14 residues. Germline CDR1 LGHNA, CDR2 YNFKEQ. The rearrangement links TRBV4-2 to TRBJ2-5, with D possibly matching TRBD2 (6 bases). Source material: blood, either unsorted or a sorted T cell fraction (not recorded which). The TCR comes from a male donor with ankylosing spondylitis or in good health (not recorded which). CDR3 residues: CASSQEGLQETQYF. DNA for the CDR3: TGTGCCAGCAGCCAAGAGGGACTGCAAGAGACCCAGTACTTC.